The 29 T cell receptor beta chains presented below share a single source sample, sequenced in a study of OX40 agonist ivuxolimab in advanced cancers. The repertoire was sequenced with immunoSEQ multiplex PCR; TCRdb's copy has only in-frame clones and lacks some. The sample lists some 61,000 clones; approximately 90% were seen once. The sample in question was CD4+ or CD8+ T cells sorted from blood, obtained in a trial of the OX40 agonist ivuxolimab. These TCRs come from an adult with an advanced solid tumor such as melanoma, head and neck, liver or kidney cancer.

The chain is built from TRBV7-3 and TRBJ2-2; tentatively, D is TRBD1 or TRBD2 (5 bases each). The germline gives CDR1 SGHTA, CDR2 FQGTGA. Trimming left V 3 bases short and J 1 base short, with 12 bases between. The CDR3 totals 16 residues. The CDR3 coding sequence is TGTGCCAGCAGCTTTAGAGGGACGGTGAACACCGGGGAGCTGTTTTTT. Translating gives CASSFRGTVNTGELFF. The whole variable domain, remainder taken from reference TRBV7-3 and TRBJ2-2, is GAGVSQTPSNKVTEKGKYVELRCDPISGHTALYWYRQSLGQGPEFLIYFQGTGAADDSGLPNDRFFAVRPEGSVSTLKIQRTERGDSAVYLCASSFRGTVNTGELFFGEGSRLTVL.

The DNA for the CDR3 is TGTGCCACCGGAGAGGGGGACTATGGCTACACCTTC. It yields the protein CATGEGDYGYTF. The chain employs TRBV7-2 and TRBJ1-2; D is perhaps TRBD1 (6 bases). Trimming took 10 bases from V and 3 from J, leaving 12 bases between them. Per germline, CDR1 SGHTA and CDR2 FQGNSA. CDR3 length: 12 residues.

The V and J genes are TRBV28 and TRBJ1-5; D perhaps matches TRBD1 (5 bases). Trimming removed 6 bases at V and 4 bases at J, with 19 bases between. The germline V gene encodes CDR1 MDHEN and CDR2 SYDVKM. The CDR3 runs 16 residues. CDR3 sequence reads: CASSLSVDRLNQPQHF. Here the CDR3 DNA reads TGTGCCAGCAGCCTCTCCGTCGACAGATTAAATCAGCCCCAGCATTTT.

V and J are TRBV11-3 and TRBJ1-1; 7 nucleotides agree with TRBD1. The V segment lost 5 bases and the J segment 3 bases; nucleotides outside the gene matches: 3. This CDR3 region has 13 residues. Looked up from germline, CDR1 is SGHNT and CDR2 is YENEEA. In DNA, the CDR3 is TGTGCCAGCAGCGCGACAGGGTACACTGAAGCTTTCTTT. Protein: CASSATGYTEAFF.

Here the CDR3 DNA reads TGTGCCTGGAGTGGACAGGTAGCCTACGAGCAGTACTTC. It encodes CAWSGQVAYEQYF. J is TRBJ2-7 and V is TRBV30; D possibly corresponds to TRBD1 (6 bases). The germline V and J ends were trimmed by 1 base and 2 bases, with 9 bases remaining between them. The CDR3 is made up of 13 amino acids. Germline V CDR1 and CDR2: GTSNPN, SVGIG (reference sequence). Variable domain in full (rest from reference TRBV30 and TRBJ2-7): SQTIHQWPATLVQPVGSPLSLECTVEGTSNPNLYWYRQAAGRGLQLLFYSVGIGQISSEVPQNLSASRPQDRQFILSSKKLLLSDSGFYLCAWSGQVAYEQYFGPGTRLTVT.

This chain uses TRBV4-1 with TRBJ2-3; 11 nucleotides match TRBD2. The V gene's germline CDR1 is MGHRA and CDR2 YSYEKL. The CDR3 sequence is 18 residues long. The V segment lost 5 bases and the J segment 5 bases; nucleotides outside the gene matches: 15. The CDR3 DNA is TGCGCCAGCAGCTACGTGTTTGATAGCGGGAGGGGTATAGATACGCAGTATTTT. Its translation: CASSYVFDSGRGIDTQYF.

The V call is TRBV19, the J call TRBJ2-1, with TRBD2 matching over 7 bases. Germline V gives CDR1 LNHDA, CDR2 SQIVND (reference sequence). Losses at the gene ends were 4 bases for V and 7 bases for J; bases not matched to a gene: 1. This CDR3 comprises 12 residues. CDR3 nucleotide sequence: TGTGCCAGTAGTAGCGGGAGTAATGAGCAGTTCTTC. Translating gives CASSSGSNEQFF. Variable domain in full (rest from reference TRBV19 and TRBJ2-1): DGGITQSPKYLFRKEGQNVTLSCEQNLNHDAMYWYRQDPGQGLRLIYYSQIVNDFQKGDIAEGYSVSREKKESFPLTVTSAQKNPTAFYLCASSSGSNEQFFGPGTRLTVL.

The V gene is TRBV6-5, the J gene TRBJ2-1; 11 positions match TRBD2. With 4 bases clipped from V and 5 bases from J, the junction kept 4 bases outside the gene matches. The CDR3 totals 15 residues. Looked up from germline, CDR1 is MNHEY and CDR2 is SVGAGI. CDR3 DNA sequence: TGTGCCAGCAGTTTAGCGGGAGGGCCTAACAATGAGCAGTTCTTC. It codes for CASSLAGGPNNEQFF.

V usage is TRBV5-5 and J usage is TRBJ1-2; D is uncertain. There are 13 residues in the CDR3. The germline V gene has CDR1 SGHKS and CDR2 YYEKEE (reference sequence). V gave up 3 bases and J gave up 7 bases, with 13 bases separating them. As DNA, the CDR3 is TGTGCCAGCAGCTCAAAGGTGCTTGCTGGCTACACCTTC. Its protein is CASSSKVLAGYTF.

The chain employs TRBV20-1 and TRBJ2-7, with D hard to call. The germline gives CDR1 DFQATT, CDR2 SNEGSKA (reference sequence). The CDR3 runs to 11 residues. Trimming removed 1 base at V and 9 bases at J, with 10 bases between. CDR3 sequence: CSARVEEPQYF. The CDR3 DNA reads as TGCAGTGCTAGAGTAGAGGAGCCGCAGTACTTC.

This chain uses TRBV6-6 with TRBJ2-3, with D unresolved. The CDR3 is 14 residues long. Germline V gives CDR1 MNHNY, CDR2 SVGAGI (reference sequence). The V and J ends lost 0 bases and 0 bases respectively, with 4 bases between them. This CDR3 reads CASSYSASTDTQYF. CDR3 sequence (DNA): TGTGCCAGCAGTTACTCCGCTAGCACAGATACGCAGTATTTT.

CDR3 nucleotide sequence: TGTGCCAGCAGCTCAACCTTCTTGGACGTCTACGAGCAGTACTTC. Amino acids: CASSSTFLDVYEQYF. This chain joins TRBV7-9 and TRBJ2-7, with unresolved D. Germline V gene data show CDR1 as SEHNR and CDR2 as FQNEAQ (reference sequence). Trimming shortened V by 4 bases and J by 3 bases, and 16 bases separated the two germline ends. The CDR3 spans 15 residues. The whole variable domain, filled in from reference TRBV7-9 and TRBJ2-7, reads DTGVSQNPRHKITKRGQNVTFRCDPISEHNRLYWYRQTLGQGPEFLTYFQNEAQLEKSRLLSDRFSAERPKGSFSTLEIQRTEQGDSAMYLCASSSTFLDVYEQYFGPGTRLTVT.

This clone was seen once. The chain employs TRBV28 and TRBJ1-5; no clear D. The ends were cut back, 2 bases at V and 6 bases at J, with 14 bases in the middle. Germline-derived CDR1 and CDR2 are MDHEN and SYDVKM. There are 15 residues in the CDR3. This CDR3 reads CASSLQSALLQPQHF. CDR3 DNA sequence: TGTGCCAGCAGTTTACAATCGGCCCTTCTTCAGCCCCAGCATTTT.

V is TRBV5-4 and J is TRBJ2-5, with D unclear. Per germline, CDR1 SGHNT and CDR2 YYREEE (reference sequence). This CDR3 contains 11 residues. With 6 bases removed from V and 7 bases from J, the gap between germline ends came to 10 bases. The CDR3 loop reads CASTFYGTQYF. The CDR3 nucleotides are TGTGCCAGCACCTTTTATGGGACCCAGTACTTC. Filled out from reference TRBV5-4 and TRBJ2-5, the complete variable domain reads ETGVTQSPTHLIKTRGQQVTLRCSSQSGHNTVSWYQQALGQGPQFIFQYYREEENGRGNFPPRFSGLQFPNYSSELNVNALELDDSALYLCASTFYGTQYFGPGTRLLVL.

This CDR3 is CASSLAGPEGETQYF. Written as DNA, the CDR3 is TGTGCCAGCAGCTTAGCGGGCCCAGAAGGAGAGACCCAGTACTTC. This rearrangement joins TRBV7-9 to TRBJ2-5; D is unresolved. Germline CDR1 is SEHNR and CDR2 is FQNEAQ (reference sequence). This CDR3 has 15 residues. Trimming took 0 bases from V and 4 from J, leaving 12 bases between them. The whole variable domain, remainder taken from reference TRBV7-9 and TRBJ2-5, is DTGVSQNPRHKITKRGQNVTFRCDPISEHNRLYWYRQTLGQGPEFLTYFQNEAQLEKSRLLSDRFSAERPKGSFSTLEIQRTEQGDSAMYLCASSLAGPEGETQYFGPGTRLLVL.

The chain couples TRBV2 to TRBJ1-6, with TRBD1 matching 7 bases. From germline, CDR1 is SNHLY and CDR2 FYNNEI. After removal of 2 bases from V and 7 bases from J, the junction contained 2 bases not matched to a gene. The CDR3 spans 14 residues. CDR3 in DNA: TGTGCCAGCAGTGAAACAGGGGTAAATTCACCCCTCCACTTT. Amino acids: CASSETGVNSPLHF.

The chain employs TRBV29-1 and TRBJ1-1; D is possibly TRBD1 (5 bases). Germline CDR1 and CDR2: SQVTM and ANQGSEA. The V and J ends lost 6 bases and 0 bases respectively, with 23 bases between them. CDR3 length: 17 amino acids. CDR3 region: CSVGDGGKGSMNTEAFF. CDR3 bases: TGCAGCGTAGGGGATGGGGGGAAAGGTAGCATGAACACTGAAGCTTTCTTT.

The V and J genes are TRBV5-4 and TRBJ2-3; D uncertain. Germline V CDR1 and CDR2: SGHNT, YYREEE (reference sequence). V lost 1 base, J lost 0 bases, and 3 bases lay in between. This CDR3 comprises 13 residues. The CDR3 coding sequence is TGTGCCAGCAGCTTGCGCAGCACAGATACGCAGTATTTT. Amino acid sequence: CASSLRSTDTQYF. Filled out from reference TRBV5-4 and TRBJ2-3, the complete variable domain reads ETGVTQSPTHLIKTRGQQVTLRCSSQSGHNTVSWYQQALGQGPQFIFQYYREEENGRGNFPPRFSGLQFPNYSSELNVNALELDDSALYLCASSLRSTDTQYFGPGTRLTVL.

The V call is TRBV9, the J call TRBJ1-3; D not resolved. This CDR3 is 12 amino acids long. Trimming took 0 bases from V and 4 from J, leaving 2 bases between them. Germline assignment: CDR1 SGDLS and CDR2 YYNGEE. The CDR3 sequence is CASSVGGNTIYF. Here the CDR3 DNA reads TGTGCCAGCAGCGTAGGGGGAAACACCATATATTTT.

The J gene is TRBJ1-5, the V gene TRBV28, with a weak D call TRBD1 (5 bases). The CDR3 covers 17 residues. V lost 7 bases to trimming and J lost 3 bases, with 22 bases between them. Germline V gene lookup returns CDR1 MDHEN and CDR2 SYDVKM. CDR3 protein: CASTSRGHVSFNQPQHF. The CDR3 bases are TGTGCCAGCACTTCGCGAGGACACGTTTCCTTCAATCAGCCCCAGCATTTT. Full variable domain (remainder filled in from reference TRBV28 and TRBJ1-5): DVKVTQSSRYLVKRTGEKVFLECVQDMDHENMFWYRQDPGLGLRLIYFSYDVKMKEKGDIPEGYSVSREKKERFSLILESASTNQTSMYLCASTSRGHVSFNQPQHFGDGTRLSIL.

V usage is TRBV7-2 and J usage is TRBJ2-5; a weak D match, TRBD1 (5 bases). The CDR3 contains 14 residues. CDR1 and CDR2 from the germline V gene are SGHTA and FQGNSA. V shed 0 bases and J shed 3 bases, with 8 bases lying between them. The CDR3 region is CASSLAGREETQYF. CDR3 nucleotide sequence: TGTGCCAGCAGCTTAGCGGGCAGGGAAGAGACCCAGTACTTC.

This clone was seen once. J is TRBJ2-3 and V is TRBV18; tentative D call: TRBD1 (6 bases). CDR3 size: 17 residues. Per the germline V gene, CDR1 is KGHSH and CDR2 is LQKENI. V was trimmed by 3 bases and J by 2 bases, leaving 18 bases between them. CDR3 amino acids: CASSPNPWGHHTDTQYF. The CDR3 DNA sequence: TGTGCCAGCTCACCGAACCCCTGGGGGCATCACACAGATACGCAGTATTTT.

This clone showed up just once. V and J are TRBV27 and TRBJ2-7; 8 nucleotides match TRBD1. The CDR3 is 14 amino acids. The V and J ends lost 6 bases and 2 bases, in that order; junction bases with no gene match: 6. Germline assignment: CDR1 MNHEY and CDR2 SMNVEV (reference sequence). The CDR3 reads CASSSGQVPYEQYF. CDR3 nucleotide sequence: TGTGCCAGCAGCTCGGGACAGGTGCCCTACGAGCAGTACTTC.

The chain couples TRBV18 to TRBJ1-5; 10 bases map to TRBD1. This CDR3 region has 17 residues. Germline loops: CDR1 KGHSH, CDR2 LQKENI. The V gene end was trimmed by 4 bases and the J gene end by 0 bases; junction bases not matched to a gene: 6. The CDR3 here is CASSLTGGGGSNQPQHF. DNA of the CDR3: TGTGCCAGCTCACTGACAGGGGGCGGAGGTAGCAATCAGCCCCAGCATTTT.

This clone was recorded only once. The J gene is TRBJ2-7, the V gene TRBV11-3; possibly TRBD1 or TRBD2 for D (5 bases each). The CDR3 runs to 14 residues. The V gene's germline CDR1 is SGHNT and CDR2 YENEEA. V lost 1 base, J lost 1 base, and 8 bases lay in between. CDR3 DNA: TGTGCCAGCAGCTTAGGAGGGGAATCCTACGAGCAGTACTTC. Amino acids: CASSLGGESYEQYF.

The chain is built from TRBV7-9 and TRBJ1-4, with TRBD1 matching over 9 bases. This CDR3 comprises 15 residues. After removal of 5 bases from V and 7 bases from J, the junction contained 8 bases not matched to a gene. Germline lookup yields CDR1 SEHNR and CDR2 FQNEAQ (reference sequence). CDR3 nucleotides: TGTGCCAGCAGCGGTACAGGGGGCGTAAGTGAAAAACTGTTTTTT. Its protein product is CASSGTGGVSEKLFF.

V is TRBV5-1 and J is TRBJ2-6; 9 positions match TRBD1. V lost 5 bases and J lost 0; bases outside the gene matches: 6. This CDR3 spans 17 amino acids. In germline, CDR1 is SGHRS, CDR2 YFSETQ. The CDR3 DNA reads TGCGCCAGCAGGAATCGACAGGGGGGCTCTGGGGCCAACGTCCTGACTTTC. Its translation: CASRNRQGGSGANVLTF.

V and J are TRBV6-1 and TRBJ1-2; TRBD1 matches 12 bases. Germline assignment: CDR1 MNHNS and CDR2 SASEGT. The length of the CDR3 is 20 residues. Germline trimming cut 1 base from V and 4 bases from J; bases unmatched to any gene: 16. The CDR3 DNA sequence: TGTGCCAGCAGTGAAGTCCACCCCGGGACAGGGGGCGCAGGGGGCTATGGCTACACCTTC. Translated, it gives CASSEVHPGTGGAGGYGYTF.

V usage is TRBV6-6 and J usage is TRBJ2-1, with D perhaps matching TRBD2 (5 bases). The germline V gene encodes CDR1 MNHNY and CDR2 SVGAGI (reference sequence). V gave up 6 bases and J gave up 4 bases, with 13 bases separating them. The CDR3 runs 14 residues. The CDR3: CASSPRRTYNEQFF. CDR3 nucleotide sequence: TGTGCCAGCAGCCCGCGACGGACTTACAATGAGCAGTTCTTC.